This T cell receptor (beta chain) came from a study of blood T cell repertoires in COVID-19. Study as a whole: Samples came from the United States, Italy and Spain, spanning acute and convalescent COVID-19.

Under the authors' procedure: Amplified reference gene primers provided the basis for estimating nucleated cell counts. Sequenced by immunoSEQ multiplex PCR; TCRdb stores in-frame clones only, minus some. V and J calls and clone size come straight from that table; D and trimming were deduced from the DNA. This sample has some 150,000 clones; more than 80% occur once, and the top ten carry more than 7%. Germline CDR1 reads MNHEY; CDR2 reads SVGAGI. Trimming took off 6 bases at V and 2 bases at J, with 10 bases between the two ends. This CDR3 has 14 residues. The specimen sequenced was peripheral blood. The receptor was isolated from a human donor with acute or convalescent COVID-19. The donor label of this sample is uncertain. V usage is TRBV6-5 and J usage is TRBJ1-4; a weak D match, TRBD1 (5 bases). This CDR3 reads CASSTGWTNEKLFF. CDR3 nucleotides: TGTGCCAGCAGCACAGGATGGACTAATGAAAAACTGTTTTTT.